A selection of T cell receptor beta chains follows, all from one sample in a study of T cells after yellow fever vaccination. Via MiXCR, TCRdb re-called the 5' RACE reads, giving one row per CDR3 protein. The table lists around 590,000 distinct CDR3 sequences, around 12% of them singletons. The source material was PBMCs, sampled on the day of the yellow fever booster vaccination. Receptors originate from a young man who received the YFV17D yellow fever vaccine. Both conserved end residues are part of each CDR3. The order of the fields is CDR3 protein, V gene.

CDR3: CASSISLAVYNEQFF
V: TRBV19

CDR3: CASVGQGGEKLFF
V: TRBV19

CDR3: CASSALATSDDTQYF
V: TRBV6-2/TRBV6-3

CDR3: CASSSLEGPPDTQYF
V: TRBV11-2

CDR3: CSVTGTSGSAKETQYF
V: TRBV29-1

CDR3: CASSQVESYEQYF
V: TRBV3-1

CDR3: CATSDSSPARGRNSYNEQFF
V: TRBV24-1

CDR3: CSARMTGKDGYTF
V: TRBV20-1

CDR3: CASSPQRAGLSNQPQHF
V: TRBV18

CDR3: CASSEDRGKTDTQYF
V: TRBV6-4

CDR3: CASSAAFSEQYF
V: TRBV27

CDR3: CSARLDEQYF
V: TRBV20-1

CDR3: CASREAPEYETQYF
V: TRBV5-1

CDR3: CASSSPLRPGGVLFGENQYF
V: TRBV5-6

CDR3: CASSPQDMQETQYF
V: TRBV12-3/TRBV12-4

CDR3: CASSLSPTGNQPQHF
V: TRBV12-3/TRBV12-4

CDR3: CASSLVGTSGNPYEQYF
V: TRBV7-2

CDR3: CASSLGSLGETQYF
V: TRBV6-5

CDR3: CASSSSIEAHMTGVTDTQYF
V: TRBV27

CDR3: CSVRGASNQPQHF
V: TRBV20-1

CDR3: CSVVGGQTTDTQYF
V: TRBV29-1

CDR3: CATTRQGLNSPLHF
V: TRBV25-1

CDR3: CASSEYWPAANEKLFF
V: TRBV25-1

CDR3: CASSVASGTIRNEQYF
V: TRBV9

CDR3: CASSPSLLGDEQYF
V: TRBV4-3

CDR3: CASSYGDGALHF
V: TRBV5-1

CDR3: CASSFVDSGNTIYF
V: TRBV7-9

CDR3: CASSRDSYYGYTF
V: TRBV7-2

CDR3: CASSPLEGKPYNEQFF
V: TRBV4-3

CDR3: CAISTEETQYF
V: TRBV10-3

CDR3: CSAVGGGGGTGELFF
V: TRBV29-1

CDR3: CASSQEAFSQETQYF
V: TRBV4-3

CDR3: CASSSAGTGLQETQYF
V: TRBV27

CDR3: CASTPQGAGEGTQYF
V: TRBV5-1

CDR3: CASSRNLPGLAYTGELFF
V: TRBV6-1

CDR3: CASGLGTSAYNEQFF
V: TRBV12-5

CDR3: CASSHRDLNTEAFF
V: TRBV5-1

CDR3: CASSYETSGRRWETQYF
V: TRBV27

CDR3: CSALDRERLYEQYF
V: TRBV20-1

CDR3: CAIRGQTDTQYF
V: TRBV10-3

CDR3: CASSVVGTNEKLFF
V: TRBV7-2

CDR3: CSVEDPDVEYNEQFF
V: TRBV29-1

CDR3: CASSFGGASSYEQYF
V: TRBV5-4

CDR3: CSARGQPGGETQYF
V: TRBV20-1

CDR3: CSATSGGVTDTQYF
V: TRBV29-1